Each of the 16 T cell receptor beta chains below was sequenced from the same sample in a study of OX40 agonist ivuxolimab in advanced cancers. Here immunoSEQ multiplex PCR was the method, and the copy in TCRdb shows in-frame clones only, minus some. The sample yields under 100,000 clones, around nine tenths seen once. The sequencing used CD4+ or CD8+ T cells sorted from blood, collected in a trial of the OX40 agonist ivuxolimab. Source of these receptors: an adult with an advanced solid tumor such as melanoma, head and neck, liver or kidney cancer.

CDR3 loop: CAISEEGMNTEAFF. The DNA for the CDR3 is TGTGCCATCAGTGAGGAGGGGATGAACACTGAAGCTTTCTTT. The rearrangement links TRBV10-3 to TRBJ1-1, with D perhaps TRBD1 (5 bases). CDR1 is ENHRY and CDR2 is SYGVKD in the germline V gene. The CDR3 runs 14 residues. V lost 2 bases to trimming and J lost 0 bases, with 7 bases between them.

The genes are TRBV6-5 and TRBJ2-6; 7 bases line up with TRBD1. Looked up from germline, CDR1 is MNHEY and CDR2 is SVGAGI. The CDR3 consists of 14 residues. With V trimmed by 6 bases and J by 2 bases, 1 base remained unmatched. The CDR3 DNA reads TGTGCCAGCAGGGGACAGACTGGGGCCAACGTCCTGACTTTC. It encodes CASRGQTGANVLTF.

This clone came up once. The same CDR3 is also encoded by other DNA sequences in this sample. The chain is built from TRBV20-1 and TRBJ2-5; D may be TRBD2 (5 bases). Germline CDR1 DFQATT, CDR2 SNEGSKA (reference sequence). V was trimmed by 5 bases and J by 6 bases, leaving 10 bases between them. The CDR3 is 11 residues long. The chain's CDR3 is CSAEDGKTQYF. The CDR3 coding sequence is TGCAGTGCTGAGGACGGGAAGACCCAGTACTTC.

This chain uses TRBV14 with TRBJ2-5; 9 bases map to TRBD2. V lost 4 bases, J lost 5 bases, and 14 bases stayed unmatched. Germline-derived CDR1 and CDR2 are SGHDN and FVKESK. This CDR3 region has 17 residues. CDR3 loop: CASSRLLQAGGPETQYF. The DNA for the CDR3 is TGTGCCAGCAGCCGGTTGTTGCAAGCGGGAGGTCCGGAGACCCAGTACTTC. The variable domain in full, completed from reference TRBV14 and TRBJ2-5, reads EAGVTQFPSHSVIEKGQTVTLRCDPISGHDNLYWYRRVMGKEIKFLLHFVKESKQDESGMPNNRFLAERTGGTYSTLKVQPAELEDSGVYFCASSRLLQAGGPETQYFGPGTRLLVL.

The chain carries TRBV9 and TRBJ2-1; possible D gene TRBD2, 5 bases. This CDR3 has 14 amino acids. V was pared by 2 bases and J by 8 bases, with 14 bases between. Per germline, CDR1 SGDLS and CDR2 YYNGEE. The CDR3 spells CASSVRTGNDEQFF. CDR3 nucleotide sequence: TGTGCCAGCAGCGTGCGGACTGGGAACGATGAGCAGTTCTTC.

A single count supports this clone. The chain carries TRBV7-2 and TRBJ1-4, with 8 nucleotides matching TRBD1. Losses at the gene ends were 5 bases for V and 3 bases for J; bases not matched to a gene: 8. Germline loops: CDR1 SGHTA, CDR2 FQGNSA. The CDR3 has 16 residues. The CDR3 loop is CASSTTSGQANEKLFF. CDR3 sequence (DNA): TGTGCCAGCAGCACGACTTCGGGACAGGCTAATGAAAAACTGTTTTTT.

The gene calls are TRBV14 and TRBJ1-2, with D maybe TRBD1 (6 bases). CDR3 length: 14 amino acids. Trimming stripped 0 bases from V and 4 bases from J, with 9 bases between. Germline-derived CDR1 and CDR2 are SGHDN and FVKESK. The CDR3 DNA reads TGTGCCAGCAGCCAAGATACAGGGCTCTATGGCTACACCTTC. Translating it yields CASSQDTGLYGYTF.

The chain carries TRBV30 and TRBJ2-7; the match to TRBD1 covers 9 bases. V was pared by 2 bases and J by 6 bases, with 11 bases of the junction left unmatched. CDR3 length equals 15 residues. Germline CDR1 GTSNPN, CDR2 SVGIG (reference sequence). CDR3 nucleotide sequence: TGTGCCTGGAGTCCAGGGACAGGGTCATTCTCCGAGCAGTACTTC. It translates to CAWSPGTGSFSEQYF.

V gene TRBV5-1 combines with J gene TRBJ2-5; TRBD1 matches 12 bases. The J call is uncertain, as TRBJ2-7 better fits the DNA end. Looked up from germline, CDR1 is SGHRS and CDR2 is YFSETQ. This CDR3 region has 17 residues. CDR3 region: CASSWGTGGTLSYEQYF. Here the CDR3 DNA reads TGCGCCAGCAGCTGGGGGACAGGGGGCACGTTATCCTACGAGCAGTACTTC.

The chain combines TRBV30 with TRBJ2-3; the D gene could be TRBD1 or TRBD2 (6 bases each). V was trimmed by 0 bases and J by 6 bases, leaving 10 bases between them. Germline CDR1 GTSNPN, CDR2 SVGIG (reference sequence). The CDR3 runs to 13 residues. The CDR3 region has the DNA TGTGCCTGGAGTGTAGGGGGGCCGGATACGCAGTATTTT. Residues: CAWSVGGPDTQYF. Together with reference TRBV30 and TRBJ2-3, the CDR3 gives the full variable domain: SQTIHQWPATLVQPVGSPLSLECTVEGTSNPNLYWYRQAAGRGLQLLFYSVGIGQISSEVPQNLSASRPQDRQFILSSKKLLLSDSGFYLCAWSVGGPDTQYFGPGTRLTVL.

The rearrangement uses TRBV28 and TRBJ2-7; TRBD1 agrees at 7 bases. This CDR3 region has 14 residues. Germline V gene sequence: CDR1 MDHEN, CDR2 SYDVKM. Trimming took 8 bases from V and 1 from J; bases not matched to a gene: 8. CDR3 in amino acids: CASFSGTASYEQYF. DNA for the CDR3: TGTGCCAGCTTTTCCGGGACAGCTTCCTACGAGCAGTACTTC. Using reference TRBV28 and TRBJ2-7 for the parts outside the CDR3, the full variable domain is DVKVTQSSRYLVKRTGEKVFLECVQDMDHENMFWYRQDPGLGLRLIYFSYDVKMKEKGDIPEGYSVSREKKERFSLILESASTNQTSMYLCASFSGTASYEQYFGPGTRLTVT.

The J gene is TRBJ1-5, the V gene TRBV15, with D hard to call. Trimming took off 6 bases at V and 6 bases at J, with 9 bases between the two ends. CDR3 length: 12 amino acids. In germline, CDR1 is LNHNV, CDR2 YYDKDF (reference sequence). The CDR3 here is CATSELIQPQHF. The DNA for the CDR3 is TGTGCCACCAGTGAACTTATTCAGCCCCAGCATTTT.

This sequence joins TRBV7-9 and TRBJ2-3; TRBD1 is a possible D gene (5 bases). CDR3 length: 14 residues. Germline CDR1 is SEHNR and CDR2 is FQNEAQ (reference sequence). Trimming left V 3 bases short and J 4 bases short, with 11 bases between. CDR3 residues: CASSFGAGSDTQYF. For the CDR3, the DNA is TGTGCCAGCAGCTTTGGGGCAGGGTCAGATACGCAGTATTTT.

The gene calls are TRBV30 and TRBJ1-2, with TRBD1 identical over 7 bases. This CDR3 comprises 13 residues. The junction had 7 bases not matched to a gene; V was cut back by 4 bases and J by 5 bases. CDR1 is GTSNPN, CDR2 SVGIG, per germline (reference sequence). The DNA of the CDR3 is TGTGCCTGGACCCCACAGGGGAATTATGGCTACACCTTC. Its translation is CAWTPQGNYGYTF. Full variable domain (outside the CDR3, taken from reference TRBV30 and TRBJ1-2): SQTIHQWPATLVQPVGSPLSLECTVEGTSNPNLYWYRQAAGRGLQLLFYSVGIGQISSEVPQNLSASRPQDRQFILSSKKLLLSDSGFYLCAWTPQGNYGYTFGSGTRLTVV.

The chain employs TRBV9 and TRBJ2-5; 9 bases align to TRBD1. The CDR3 consists of 17 residues. V lost 4 bases to trimming and J lost 4 bases; unmatched junction nucleotides: 14. In germline, CDR1 is SGDLS, CDR2 YYNGEE. CDR3 protein: CASSLMGQGVTGETQYF. The DNA of the CDR3 is TGTGCCAGCAGCCTGATGGGACAGGGCGTTACGGGAGAGACCCAGTACTTC.

The chain combines TRBV19 with TRBJ1-5; maybe TRBD1 (6 bases). The CDR3 contains 14 residues. Trimming shortened V by 9 bases and J by 2 bases, and 14 bases separated the two germline ends. The germline CDR1 and CDR2 sequences are LNHDA and SQIVND (reference sequence). The CDR3 region has the DNA TGTGCCAGCAAGGGGGGTGGGGGCAATCAGCCCCAGCATTTT. Residues: CASKGGGGNQPQHF.